The clone carrying this TCR beta chain was observed many times. The antigen is undetermined. Germline loops: CDR1 SGHVS, CDR2 FNYEAQ. The CDR3 has 13 residues. Trimming cost V 5 bases and J 5 bases; bases outside gene matches: 5. This entry comes from a study of T-cell reconstitution after alpha-beta-depleted transplantation in children. The study, taken as a whole, reports: By one year post-transplant, T-cell counts and diversity largely arose from T cells that were newly produced. Reportedly, alpha-beta T cells present about two months post-transplant originated from several hundred expanded clones of graft origin.

As it was prepared, the TCRbeta library received unique molecular identifiers. TCRdb reprocessed the PCR reads via MiXCR and lists one record per CDR3 protein. The sample yields 550,000 to 800,000 distinct CDR3 sequences, about an eighth seen once. The TCR was taken from a girl aged 2 to 10 with congenital amegakaryocytic thrombocytopenia, due to receive a stem cell transplant. The chain joins TRBV7-6 to TRBJ1-1; 7 positions match TRBD1. The sequences come from PBMCs, collected before TCRalphabeta/CD19-depleted stem cell transplant. The CDR3 here is CASSVDRETEAFF. As DNA, the CDR3 is TGTGCCAGCAGCGTAGACAGGGAGACTGAAGCTTTCTTT.